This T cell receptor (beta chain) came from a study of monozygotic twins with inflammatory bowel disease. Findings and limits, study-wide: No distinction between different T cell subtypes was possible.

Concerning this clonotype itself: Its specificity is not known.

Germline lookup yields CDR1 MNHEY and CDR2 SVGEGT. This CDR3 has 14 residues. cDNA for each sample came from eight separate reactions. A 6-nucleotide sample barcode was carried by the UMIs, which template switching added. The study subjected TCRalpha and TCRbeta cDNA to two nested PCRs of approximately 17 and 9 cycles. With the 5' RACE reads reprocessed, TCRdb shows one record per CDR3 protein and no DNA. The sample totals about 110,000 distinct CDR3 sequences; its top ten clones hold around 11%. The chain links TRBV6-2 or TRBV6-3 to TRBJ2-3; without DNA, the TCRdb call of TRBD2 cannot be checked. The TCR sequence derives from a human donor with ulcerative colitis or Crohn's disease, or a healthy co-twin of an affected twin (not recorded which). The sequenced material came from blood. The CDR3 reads CASTPWRAGDTQYF.